Following are 7 T cell receptor beta chains from one sample sequenced in a study of spatial heterogeneity in lung cancer (dated by TCRdb to between 2019 and 2020). Receptor libraries were prepared by 5' RACE. The instrument was a NextSeq 500. The public sequencing data were trimmed at Q25 with fastp and processed into clonotypes with MiXCR by TCRdb, which kept only in-frame beta chains. CDR3 protein duplicates are merged, each entry listing the most common genes and DNA. The sample has about 48,000 distinct CDR3 sequences on record, about 5.8% of them singletons. Around 10% of the sample goes to the ten largest clones. In the paper's terms, the time point label means: sample taken at primary tumor resection. Specimen: PBMCs, collected at surgery. Receptors were obtained from a male donor with early-stage non-small cell lung cancer.

This clonotype was seen ten or more times. This chain joins TRBV5-4 and TRBJ2-7; D is possibly TRBD1 (5 bases). This CDR3 region has 14 residues. V lost 4 bases to trimming and J lost 4 bases, with 15 bases between them. The germline V gene encodes CDR1 SGHNT and CDR2 YYREEE (reference sequence). The CDR3 loop is CASSPRGARYEQYF. The CDR3 nucleotides are TGTGCCAGCAGCCCTCGTGGGGCCAGGTACGAGCAGTACTTC.

Ten or more counts support this clonotype. The chain combines TRBV19 with TRBJ1-1; D remains ambiguous. With 7 bases removed from V and 0 bases from J, the gap between germline ends came to 15 bases. The V gene's germline CDR1 is LNHDA and CDR2 SQIVND (reference sequence). The CDR3 covers 15 residues. The CDR3 is CASIPRERLNTEAFF. The CDR3, as DNA: TGTGCCAGTATCCCCCGCGAGAGGCTGAACACTGAAGCTTTCTTT.

This clonotype has at least ten counts. This chain uses TRBV20-1 with TRBJ2-1; D unclear. Trimming took off 6 bases at V and 10 bases at J, with 19 bases between the two ends. CDR1 is DFQATT and CDR2 is SNEGSKA in the germline V gene (reference sequence). The length of the CDR3 is 13 residues. The CDR3 nucleotides read TGCAGTGCCTCCTCCGTTGCGCGGATCGAGCAGTTCTTC. Translating it yields CSASSVARIEQFF.

This clonotype was counted many times. The chain has TRBV27 and TRBJ2-7; 8 nucleotides align to TRBD1. Looked up from germline, CDR1 is MNHEY and CDR2 is SMNVEV (reference sequence). V dropped 2 bases and J dropped 0; count of bases not matched to a gene: 0. The CDR3 sequence is 14 residues long. Here the CDR3 DNA reads TGTGCCAGCAGTTTACAGGGGGCCTCCTACGAGCAGTACTTC. Amino acids: CASSLQGASYEQYF.

This clonotype was observed many times. The rearrangement uses TRBV9 and TRBJ1-1; D call uncertain. The length of the CDR3 is 14 residues. Trimming removed 0 bases from V and 1 base from J, with 7 bases in between. Germline loops: CDR1 SGDLS, CDR2 YYNGEE. The CDR3 protein is CASSVDDPNTEAFF. For the CDR3, the DNA is TGTGCCAGCAGCGTAGACGACCCGAACACTGAAGCTTTCTTT.

Comments on this clonotype: A much larger clonotype is one base distant, so this may be a read error. The V gene is TRBV7-2, the J gene TRBJ2-7; no clear D. The CDR3 totals 13 residues. V lost 5 bases, J lost 4 bases, and 12 bases lay in between. The germline CDR1 and CDR2 sequences are SGHTA and FQGNSA. The CDR3 loop is CASSNQGPYEQYF. CDR3 bases: TGTGCCAGCAGCAATCAAGGGCCATACGAGCAGTACTTC.

This clonotype was detected ten times or more. The rearrangement uses TRBV5-1 and TRBJ1-2; 7 positions match TRBD1. V lost 0 bases to trimming and J lost 6 bases; unmatched junction nucleotides: 2. Germline V gives CDR1 SGHRS, CDR2 YFSETQ. This CDR3 has 13 amino acids. The CDR3 protein is CASSLVQGDGYTF. The CDR3, as DNA: TGCGCCAGCAGCTTGGTGCAGGGGGATGGCTACACCTTC.